These T cell receptor beta chains were read from a single sample in a study of cytomegalovirus exposure and HLA in healthy donors. Assay: immunoSEQ multiplex PCR; the TCRdb copy retains only in-frame clones and omits some. Here the sample spans around 170,000 clones, about three quarters being singletons. Sequencing input: PBMCs. The source of these receptors is a man between 18 and 35 years old in good health and CMV-seronegative. Both conserved end residues are part of each CDR3. The D gene is left open where the match is weak. Expanded clones get a size class; other rows say once, few or many, or leave the size out.

TRBJ2-1	TRBV7-6	.	TRBD2	18	TGTGCCAGCAGCTTAAGACCGGCTGCGGGGGACTCCTACAATGAGCAGTTCTTC	CASSLRPAAGDSYNEQFF
TRBJ2-2	TRBV7-2	.	.	14	TGTGCCAGCAAAACCTCGAGGTACACCGGGGAGCTGTTTTTT	CASKTSRYTGELFF
TRBJ2-7	TRBV11-2	.	.	15	TGTGCCAGCAGCTCTATCCAGGGGAACCCCTACGAGCAGTACTTC	CASSSIQGNPYEQYF
TRBJ1-1	TRBV28	once	.	14	TGTGCCAGCAGTTTGGGTGGCAGGCCAACTGAAGCTTTCTTT	CASSLGGRPTEAFF
TRBJ1-3	TRBV6-6	few	.	15	TGTGCCAGCAGACACGACTCGAGCTCTGGAAACACCATATATTTT	CASRHDSSSGNTIYF
TRBJ2-7	TRBV28	few	TRBD1	14	TGTGCCAGCAGGGGGACAGGGGGAACCTACGAGCAGTACTTC	CASRGTGGTYEQYF
TRBJ2-1	TRBV5-1	once	.	15	TGCGCCAGCAGCCCCTGGGGAGACTCTCTCAATGAGCAGTTCTTC	CASSPWGDSLNEQFF
TRBJ2-7	TRBV19	.	TRBD2	13	TGTGCCAGCGGGGCGGGAGCAACCTACGAGCAGTACTTC	CASGAGATYEQYF
TRBJ1-4	TRBV4-2	.	TRBD1	16	TGTGCCAGCAGCCAAGGGACAGGGGCAACTAATGAAAAACTGTTTTTT	CASSQGTGATNEKLFF
TRBJ2-5	TRBV9	.	.	15	TGTGCCAGCAGCGTTGTCGCCCGGAGGTGGGAGACCCAGTACTTC	CASSVVARRWETQYF
TRBJ2-1	TRBV6-5	.	.	16	TGTGCCAGCAGTTACTCAGTGGGAGTAAAGGTTAATGAGCAGTTCTTC	CASSYSVGVKVNEQFF
TRBJ2-7	TRBV29-1	few	.	13	TGCAGCGTTGATGTGATGGCCAACGGGGAGCAGTACTTC	CSVDVMANGEQYF
TRBJ2-6	TRBV14	.	.	16	TGTGCCAGCAGCCAGGAGAAGAAAACTGGGGCCAACGTCCTGACTTTC	CASSQEKKTGANVLTF
TRBJ1-3	TRBV6-1	.	.	15	TGTGCCAGCAAAGTCACGGGTAGCTCTGGAAACACCATATATTTT	CASKVTGSSGNTIYF
TRBJ2-5	TRBV6-1	.	TRBD2	15	TGTGCCAGCATAGTGCGACTAGCGGGAGCAGAGACCCAGTACTTC	CASIVRLAGAETQYF
TRBJ2-3	TRBV7-9	.	TRBD2	16	TGTGCCAGCAGCTTAGTACTAGCGGGAAGCACAGATACGCAGTATTTT	CASSLVLAGSTDTQYF
TRBJ1-6	TRBV19	.	TRBD1	14	TGTGCCAGCATGAAACAGGGGGATAATTCACCCCTCCACTTT	CASMKQGDNSPLHF
TRBJ1-1	TRBV30	.	.	11	TGTGCCTGGAGTGTACCCGGGGGAGCTTTCTTT	CAWSVPGGAFF
TRBJ2-1	TRBV7-9	.	.	17	TGTGCCAGCAGCTTAGACCCCACAGGACAAGTCTACAATGAGCAGTTCTTC	CASSLDPTGQVYNEQFF
TRBJ1-1	TRBV30	once	.	12	.	CAWGTGTGPGWF
TRBJ2-2	TRBV11-2	few	TRBD2	17	TGTGCCAGCAGCCAGGGACTAGCGGGAGGGCCACGCGGGGAGCTGTTTTTT	CASSQGLAGGPRGELFF
TRBJ2-3	TRBV6-5	.	.	15	TGTGCCAGCAGCGGGGAGGCAGTTAGCACAGATACGCAGTATTTT	CASSGEAVSTDTQYF
TRBJ1-3	TRBV14	.	TRBD1	17	TGTGCCAGCAGCCAAAAACCGGGACAGCCATCTGGAAACACCATATATTTT	CASSQKPGQPSGNTIYF
TRBJ2-2	TRBV7-2	.	.	14	TGTGCCAGCAGCTTAAAATTCTCTTTGGGGGAGCTGTTTTTT	CASSLKFSLGELFF
TRBJ1-2	TRBV5-6	.	.	16	TGTGCCAGCAGCCCCGGTGGGAGCGGACAGCTGTATGGCTACACCTTC	CASSPGGSGQLYGYTF
TRBJ2-7	TRBV19	.	TRBD2	15	TGTGCCACTAAGGGGACTAGCGGACCCCTGTACGAGCAGTACTTC	CATKGTSGPLYEQYF
TRBJ2-6	TRBV2	once	TRBD2	18	TGTGCCAGCAGCGGCGGACTAGCGGCCTTCTCTGGGGCCAACGTCCTGACTTTC	CASSGGLAAFSGANVLTF
TRBJ2-7	TRBV6-5	.	.	13	TGTGCCAGCACCAAGGTCGGGTCCTACGAGCAGTACTTC	CASTKVGSYEQYF
TRBJ1-4	TRBV19	.	.	19	TGTGCCAGTAGTAACATAGCCCCTACCTTCTCGGCAACTAATGAAAAACTGTTTTTT	CASSNIAPTFSATNEKLFF
TRBJ2-1	TRBV4-3	few	.	16	TGCGCCAGCAGCCAGATCCGACTACAACCCTACAATGAGCAGTTCTTC	CASSQIRLQPYNEQFF
TRBJ1-3	TRBV4-3	.	.	16	TGCGCCAGCAGCCAAGGAGGGGGGGGGCATGGAAACACCATATATTTT	CASSQGGGGHGNTIYF
TRBJ1-2	TRBV9	.	.	12	TGTGCCAGCAACAATTTATTGTATGGCTACACCTTC	CASNNLLYGYTF
TRBJ1-5	TRBV30	.	.	14	TGTGCCTGGGGCCTGACAGCACGCAATCAGCCCCAGCATTTT	CAWGLTARNQPQHF
TRBJ2-7	TRBV2	.	.	12	TGTGCCAGCAATAAGGACAGCTACGAGCAGTACTTC	CASNKDSYEQYF
TRBJ1-5	TRBV4-1	.	.	15	TGCGCCAGCAGCCAAGTACCAGGGGTTGGTCAGCCCCAGCATTTT	CASSQVPGVGQPQHF
TRBJ1-5	TRBV7-2	.	.	15	TGTGCCAGCAGCGGGAGCTTTTTGGGCAATCAGCCCCAGCATTTT	CASSGSFLGNQPQHF
TRBJ2-1	TRBV11-2	.	TRBD2	16	TGTGCCAGCAGCTTCATAGCGGGAGCCTCCTACAATGAGCAGTTCTTC	CASSFIAGASYNEQFF